The 27 T cell receptor beta chains in this list originate from one sample, sequenced in a study of cytomegalovirus exposure and HLA in healthy donors. In the PCR, 60 Vbeta and 13 Jbeta primers were used. Using immunoSEQ multiplex PCR, the repertoire was profiled, and TCRdb retains in-frame clones only, with some absent. In the table there are about 260,000 clones, roughly 70% of which are singletons. The material sequenced was PBMCs. The receptors were gathered from a female donor in good health and CMV-seronegative.

The CDR3 DNA reads as TGTGCCGGGCACAGGGGTCCGGACGAGCAGTACTTC. It encodes CAGHRGPDEQYF. The chain links TRBV2 to TRBJ2-7; the match to TRBD1 covers 7 bases. The germline V gene encodes CDR1 SNHLY and CDR2 FYNNEI. The CDR3 spans 12 residues. V dropped 11 bases and J dropped 5; count of bases not matched to a gene: 9.

The chain recombines TRBV10-2 with TRBJ2-2; maybe TRBD2 (5 bases). The germline V gene encodes CDR1 WSHSY and CDR2 SAAADI. The V end was cut by 2 bases, the J end by 1 base, with 14 bases between. CDR3 length: 17 amino acids. CDR3 DNA: TGCGCCAGCAGTGAGCAGAGGGTAGCAGGGAACACCGGGGAGCTGTTTTTT. It yields the protein CASSEQRVAGNTGELFF.

The chain couples TRBV19 to TRBJ2-4; 7 bases are a match to TRBD1. The V and J ends lost 0 bases and 7 bases, in that order; junction bases with no gene match: 6. The germline V gene encodes CDR1 LNHDA and CDR2 SQIVND (reference sequence). The CDR3 contains 15 residues. As DNA, the CDR3 is TGTGCCAGTAGTATAGAGCCGACAGGGCGCAACATTCAGTACTTC. Its translation: CASSIEPTGRNIQYF.

On this clone: The same CDR3 also results from other DNA sequences found in this sample. The chain links TRBV20-1 to TRBJ2-5; D is perhaps TRBD1 (5 bases). Per germline, CDR1 DFQATT and CDR2 SNEGSKA (reference sequence). This CDR3 is 11 amino acids long. Between the trimmed V and J ends, which lost 4 bases and 2 bases, there was a span of 5 bases. CDR3 nucleotide sequence: TGCAGTGCTACAGGGCAAGAGACCCAGTACTTC. Encoded protein: CSATGQETQYF.

The CDR3: CASSLESGGSFGEQYF. The CDR3, as DNA: TGTGCCAGCAGCTTAGAATCCGGGGGATCCTTCGGCGAGCAGTACTTC. The chain employs TRBV7-6 and TRBJ2-7; tentatively, D is TRBD2 (6 bases). V lost 1 base and J 6 bases, leaving 19 bases between the germline ends. Germline-derived CDR1 and CDR2 are SGHVS and FNYEAQ. This CDR3 has 16 amino acids.

This clone was observed a single time. The chain carries TRBV7-2 and TRBJ2-7, with a weak D call TRBD2 (6 bases). Germline CDR1 reads SGHTA; CDR2 reads FQGNSA. CDR3 length: 14 residues. V was clipped by 4 bases and J by 7 bases, with 17 bases between them. The CDR3 sequence is CASSSRDFKGEQYF. The DNA of the CDR3 is TGTGCCAGCAGCTCCCGGGACTTCAAGGGAGAGCAGTACTTC.

Note on this clone: The junction shows a germline mismatch at one end, possibly a read error. The chain recombines TRBV19 with TRBJ2-7; 7 bases are shared with TRBD2. The CDR3 contains 15 residues. CDR1 and CDR2 from the germline V gene are LNHDA and SQIVND (reference sequence). CDR3 in DNA: TGTGCCAGTAGCATAGAGGCCCGGGAGGTCTACGAGCAGTACTTC. Translated: CASSIEAREVYEQYF.

The J gene is TRBJ1-1, the V gene TRBV4-2; tentatively, D is TRBD1 (5 bases). The CDR3 runs 14 residues. Germline CDR1 LGHNA, CDR2 YNFKEQ. Trimming shortened V by 3 bases and J by 3 bases, and 11 bases separated the two germline ends. Here the CDR3 DNA reads TGTGCCAGCAGCCATCTGGGGGGGGACACTGAAGCTTTCTTT. Its protein is CASSHLGGDTEAFF.

The chain carries TRBV28 and TRBJ2-2, with 13 bases identical to TRBD2. Germline trimming cut 5 bases from V and 0 bases from J; bases unmatched to any gene: 6. The CDR3 totals 18 residues. The germline CDR1 and CDR2 sequences are MDHEN and SYDVKM. The CDR3 bases are TGTGCCAGCAGTCCCACGGGACTAGCGGGGTCGAACACCGGGGAGCTGTTTTTT. Its translation is CASSPTGLAGSNTGELFF. Filled out from reference TRBV28 and TRBJ2-2, the complete variable domain reads DVKVTQSSRYLVKRTGEKVFLECVQDMDHENMFWYRQDPGLGLRLIYFSYDVKMKEKGDIPEGYSVSREKKERFSLILESASTNQTSMYLCASSPTGLAGSNTGELFFGEGSRLTVL.

The chain couples TRBV13 to TRBJ1-2; a possible D gene is TRBD1 (6 bases). The germline CDR1 and CDR2 sequences are PRHDT and FYEKMQ (reference sequence). There are 14 residues in the CDR3. V was trimmed by 3 bases and J by 3 bases, leaving 11 bases between them. In nucleotides, the CDR3 is TGTGCCAGCAGCTTCACACAGGGTCACTATGGCTACACCTTC. Its translation is CASSFTQGHYGYTF.

The V gene is TRBV21-1, the J gene TRBJ2-5; TRBD2 is taken as the D call from the table, unchecked against the DNA. TRBV21-1 is marked as a pseudogene. The CDR3 contains 16 residues. CDR3 bases: TGTGCCAGCAGCAAAGTCGCTAGCGGGTGGGGGGAGACCCAGTACTTC. Its protein is CASSKVASGWGETQYF.

The V gene is TRBV28, the J gene TRBJ2-5, with no clear D. The DNA end favors TRBJ2-7, so the J call may be wrong. The CDR3 is made up of 12 amino acids. Germline CDR1 reads MDHEN; CDR2 reads SYDVKM. The CDR3 loop reads CASSSPGYEQYF. The CDR3, as DNA: TGTGCCAGCTCCTCTCCCGGTTACGAGCAGTACTTC.

This chain uses TRBV19 with TRBJ2-5, with TRBD2 matching over 9 bases. From germline, CDR1 is LNHDA and CDR2 SQIVND (reference sequence). Trimming at V came to 2 bases and at J to 4 bases, leaving 2 bases not matched to a gene. CDR3 length: 14 residues. CDR3 DNA: TGTGCCAGTAGTATACTAGCGGGAAGAGAGACCCAGTACTTC. Protein product: CASSILAGRETQYF.

The chain is built from TRBV13 and TRBJ2-7, with 7 bases identical to TRBD1. Per the germline V gene, CDR1 is PRHDT and CDR2 is FYEKMQ (reference sequence). This CDR3 has 14 residues. V was pared by 4 bases and J by 5 bases, with 8 bases of the junction left unmatched. CDR3 nucleotides: TGTGCCAGCAGCTCTGACAGGGAGTTCCACGAGCAGTACTTC. This encodes CASSSDREFHEQYF.

CDR3: CASSQATSGRLGGEQFF. The CDR3 region has the DNA TGTGCCAGCAGCCAAGCGACTAGCGGGAGACTGGGGGGTGAGCAGTTCTTC. The V gene is TRBV5-4, the J gene TRBJ2-1, with 12 bases lining up with TRBD2. The CDR3 contains 17 residues. CDR1 is SGHNT and CDR2 is YYREEE in the germline V gene (reference sequence). V was pared by 4 bases and J by 9 bases, with 14 bases of the junction left unmatched.

V is TRBV7-8 and J is TRBJ2-2; D unresolved. Trimming cost V 0 bases and J 0 bases, with 5 bases left between them. The CDR3 length is 15 residues. CDR1 and CDR2 from the germline V gene are SGHVS and FQNEAQ. The CDR3 sequence: CASSLALTNTGELFF. The CDR3 DNA follows: TGTGCCAGCAGCTTAGCTCTTACGAACACCGGGGAGCTGTTTTTT.

The CDR3 region has the DNA TGCGCCAGCAGCCTGAGTATTTCGGGACTGCAAGAGACCCAGTACTTC. Its translation: CASSLSISGLQETQYF. The chain carries TRBV5-1 and TRBJ2-5; D might be TRBD2 (6 bases). Trimming shortened V by 4 bases and J by 2 bases, and 18 bases separated the two germline ends. The germline V gene has CDR1 SGHRS and CDR2 YFSETQ. The CDR3 is made up of 16 amino acids.

This chain connects TRBV27 to TRBJ2-7; D may be TRBD2 (6 bases). CDR1 is MNHEY and CDR2 is SMNVEV in the germline V gene (reference sequence). Trimming pared 2 bases from V and 3 bases from J, leaving 8 bases between. The CDR3 has 13 residues. CDR3 region: CASSLQGLYEQYF. The CDR3 DNA is TGTGCCAGCAGTTTACAGGGACTCTACGAGCAGTACTTC.

J is TRBJ2-4 and V is TRBV28; a weak D match, TRBD2 (5 bases). Per germline, CDR1 MDHEN and CDR2 SYDVKM. The ends were cut back, 8 bases at V and 4 bases at J, with 12 bases in the middle. This CDR3 contains 13 residues. CDR3 residues: CASAGERKNIQYF. As DNA, the CDR3 is TGTGCCAGCGCCGGGGAACGGAAAAACATTCAGTACTTC.

The rearrangement uses TRBV4-2 and TRBJ2-2, with TRBD2 matching over 12 bases. Germline CDR1 reads LGHNA; CDR2 reads YNFKEQ. Trimming cost V 1 base and J 3 bases; bases outside gene matches: 3. CDR3 length: 17 amino acids. CDR3 nucleotide sequence: TGTGCCAGCAGCCAAGTGACTAGCGGGGGTTACACCGGGGAGCTGTTTTTT. This codes for CASSQVTSGGYTGELFF.

CDR3 loop: CASRAGTGVGYTF. In DNA, the CDR3 is TGTGCCAGCAGGGCCGGGACAGGGGTCGGCTACACCTTC. This chain links TRBV6-5 with TRBJ1-2, with 10 nucleotides matching TRBD1. V was clipped by 6 bases and J by 8 bases; unmatched bases: 6. Germline V gives CDR1 MNHEY, CDR2 SVGAGI. This CDR3 comprises 13 residues.

The chain uses TRBV5-1 and TRBJ2-5; 8 bases fit TRBD2. With 4 bases clipped from V and 4 bases from J, the junction kept 9 bases outside the gene matches. The germline gives CDR1 SGHRS, CDR2 YFSETQ. The CDR3 consists of 15 residues. The CDR3 loop is CASSLASGGPETQYF. DNA of the CDR3: TGCGCCAGCAGCCTGGCCTCGGGAGGGCCAGAGACCCAGTACTTC.

This sequence joins TRBV27 and TRBJ2-7, with 7 bases identical to TRBD1. V lost 2 bases to trimming and J lost 4 bases; unmatched junction nucleotides: 5. Per the germline V gene, CDR1 is MNHEY and CDR2 is SMNVEV (reference sequence). This CDR3 is 14 amino acids long. DNA for the CDR3: TGTGCCAGCAGTTTAATAGGGGGCCAATACGAGCAGTACTTC. Translated, it gives CASSLIGGQYEQYF.

The gene calls are TRBV4-1 and TRBJ1-2; unclear D gene. Germline assignment: CDR1 MGHRA and CDR2 YSYEKL. V shed 2 bases and J shed 4 bases, with 11 bases lying between them. This CDR3 is 14 amino acids long. CDR3 residues: CASSQSAGSYGYTF. The CDR3 coding sequence is TGCGCCAGCAGCCAATCTGCAGGTAGCTATGGCTACACCTTC.

Of note for this clone: The limits of the CDR3 on the DNA are not certain, so only TCRdb's listed CDR3 is given. The chain has TRBV5-6 and TRBJ2-7; the table's D call, TRBD2, has no DNA check behind it. In germline, CDR1 is SGHDT, CDR2 YYEEEE. The CDR3 length equals 18 residues, ends included. The CDR3 loop reads CASSLVRARAGFRYEQYF.

CDR3 in DNA: TGTGCCAGCTCACCAAACGGGGACACTGAAGCTTTCTTT. It is translated as CASSPNGDTEAFF. This chain links TRBV18 with TRBJ1-1, with no clear D. Germline loops: CDR1 KGHSH, CDR2 LQKENI. The CDR3 length is 13 residues. V lost 2 bases and J lost 3, with 7 bases in between.

The chain joins TRBV14 to TRBJ2-1; 7 bases align to TRBD2. The CDR3 runs to 16 residues. Losses at the gene ends were 1 base for V and 2 bases for J; bases not matched to a gene: 5. Germline V gene sequence: CDR1 SGHDN, CDR2 FVKESK. The CDR3 protein is CASSQAGGIPYNEQFF. The CDR3 coding sequence is TGTGCCAGCAGCCAAGCGGGGGGTATCCCCTACAATGAGCAGTTCTTC.